The rows below give T cell receptor beta chains drawn from one sample of a study of blood T cell repertoires in COVID-19. Only in-frame clones appear in the TCRdb table, and some are missing; sequencing was by immunoSEQ multiplex PCR. The sample includes 65,000 to 90,000 clones, around nine tenths of them seen just once. Sequenced sample: peripheral blood. The receptors were sampled from a woman aged 18-30 years with acute or convalescent COVID-19. Each CDR3 is given with its conserved first and last residue. D genes are given only for firm matches. Only some rows state a clone size, as once, few, many or a class for expanded clones.

TGTGCCAGCAGCTTGGCCACGGGGTCGGCCACCGGGGAGCTGTTTTTT | CASSLATGSATGELFF | . | . | TRBJ2-2 | TRBV7-9
TGCGCCAGCAGCTTGGCGCAGGGATCTTCCTTCGAGCAGTACTTC | CASSLAQGSSFEQYF | . | . | TRBJ2-7 | TRBV5-1
TGTGCCAGCAGCTTAGGATGGGGGCACACTGAAGCTTTCTTT | CASSLGWGHTEAFF | . | . | TRBJ1-1 | TRBV7-2
TGCAGCGTTGTTGGGACTCTGGGCGCTTTCTTT | CSVVGTLGAFF | . | . | TRBJ1-1 | TRBV29-1
TGTGCCAGCAGTTACTCGTCAGACTCTGGAAACACCATATATTTT | CASSYSSDSGNTIYF | . | . | TRBJ1-3 | TRBV6-6
TGTGCCAGCAGCCCAGCGGGGAGTGGAGAGACCCAGTACTTC | CASSPAGSGETQYF | once | TRBD2 | TRBJ2-5 | TRBV11-2
TGTGCCAGCAGCTTGGTCACACAGGGCTATGGCTACACCTTC | CASSLVTQGYGYTF | . | . | TRBJ1-2 | TRBV5-6
TGCGCCAGCAGCCAAGAGAAGGGACAGAACACTGAAGCTTTCTTT | CASSQEKGQNTEAFF | . | . | TRBJ1-1 | TRBV4-1
TGTGCCAGCAGCCCAAGGGGCAGGAACTACACCTTC | CASSPRGRNYTF | . | . | TRBJ1-2 | TRBV7-8
TGTGCCAGCAGCCAAGATGGAGGGACTAGCGGGGCAAGGCAGCAGTTCTTC | CASSQDGGTSGARQQFF | . | TRBD2 | TRBJ2-1 | TRBV14
TGTGCCAGCAGTGAAGCCGGGTGGAGTTATAGCAATCAGCCCCAGCATTTT | CASSEAGWSYSNQPQHF | . | . | TRBJ1-5 | TRBV6-1
TGCGCCAGCAGCTTGGCCGCGGGACTAGCGCTCTACGAGCAGTACTTC | CASSLAAGLALYEQYF | . | TRBD2 | TRBJ2-7 | TRBV5-1
TGTGCCAGCTCACCGCGTGGACAGGGGTCCTACGAGCAGTACTTC | CASSPRGQGSYEQYF | . | TRBD1 | TRBJ2-7 | TRBV18
TGTGCCAGCAGCTTAGCTTCTGGCGGGGGGAGGCAGACCCAGTACTTC | CASSLASGGGRQTQYF | . | TRBD2 | TRBJ2-5 | TRBV7-2
TGCGCCAGCAGCCCCGGGGTGAACACTGAAGCTTTCTTT | CASSPGVNTEAFF | . | . | TRBJ1-1 | TRBV5-1
TGTGCCAGCAGTTACTCGGGACTAGCGGGAGTCTACAATGAGCAGTTCTTC | CASSYSGLAGVYNEQFF | once | TRBD2 | TRBJ2-1 | TRBV6-2/TRBV6-3
TGTGCCAGCAGCTATTCGACAGGCCCCTCGGCGCAGTATTTT | CASSYSTGPSAQYF | . | . | TRBJ2-3 | TRBV9
TGTGCCAGCAGACCAGGGACAGGAATTCAAGAGACCCAGTACTTC | CASRPGTGIQETQYF | . | TRBD1 | TRBJ2-5 | TRBV7-9
TGTGCCAGCAGCCAAGATTGGGCAGGGGGTGGGTATGAGCAGTTCTTC | CASSQDWAGGGYEQFF | . | TRBD1 | TRBJ2-1 | TRBV3-1/TRBV3-2
TGCGCCAGCAGCTTGACAGTAGGCACAGATACGCAGTATTTT | CASSLTVGTDTQYF | . | . | TRBJ2-3 | TRBV5-1
TGTGCCAGCAGCATCCTTAGCGGGGATCAAGAGACCCAGTACTTC | CASSILSGDQETQYF | . | TRBD2 | TRBJ2-5 | TRBV28
TGTGCCAGCAGTACAGGGGTGGGAAATCAGCCCCAGCATTTT | CASSTGVGNQPQHF | . | TRBD1 | TRBJ1-5 | TRBV28
TGTGCCAGCTCACCAGTGACTAGCGGGAGGGATGAGCAGTTCTTC | CASSPVTSGRDEQFF | once | TRBD2 | TRBJ2-1 | TRBV18
TGTGCCAGCAGCTTCTATCAGGCAGGCAGCGAGCAGTACTTC | CASSFYQAGSEQYF | . | . | TRBJ2-7 | TRBV7-2
TGTGCCAGCAGCCAAGTTGCTAGCTCCTACAATGAGCAGTTCTTC | CASSQVASSYNEQFF | . | . | TRBJ2-1 | TRBV3-1/TRBV3-2
TGTGCCAGCAGCATGACAGGGAGTCGGTATGGCTACACCTTC | CASSMTGSRYGYTF | . | TRBD1 | TRBJ1-2 | TRBV7-2
TGTGCCTGGAGCGGGACAGGGACAGATACGCAGTATTTT | CAWSGTGTDTQYF | . | TRBD1 | TRBJ2-3 | TRBV30
TGTGCCAGCAGCTTGTCTTACGGGATAGGTGCCGGGGAGCTGTTTTTT | CASSLSYGIGAGELFF | . | . | TRBJ2-2 | TRBV5-6
TGTGCCAGTAGCATCACAGGGGCAAGTCAGCCCCAGCATTTT | CASSITGASQPQHF | . | TRBD1 | TRBJ1-5 | TRBV19
TGTGCCAGCAGCTTTCCGGGACAGGGGGCCTTGGGGCCCACTGAAGCTTTCTTT | CASSFPGQGALGPTEAFF | . | TRBD1 | TRBJ1-1 | TRBV5-6
TGCGCCAGCAGCGTACGGACTAGCGGGAGGTCCTACAATGAGCAGTTCTTC | CASSVRTSGRSYNEQFF | . | TRBD2 | TRBJ2-1 | TRBV5-1
TGTGCCAGTAGGGATAATACGTGGACAGGGAATCAGCCCCAGCATTTT | CASRDNTWTGNQPQHF | few | TRBD1 | TRBJ1-5 | TRBV19
TGTGCCAGCAGTTACTCGGGACTAGCGGGCACCGGGGAGCTGTTTTTT | CASSYSGLAGTGELFF | . | TRBD2 | TRBJ2-2 | TRBV6-6
TGTGCCAGCTCACCGGGGGCCGGGGATACTGAAGCTTTCTTT | CASSPGAGDTEAFF | few | . | TRBJ1-1 | TRBV18
TGTGCCAGCCAAACCCTCTACCCGGACAGGGGGCGGGCAGATACGCAGTATTTT | CASQTLYPDRGRADTQYF | . | TRBD1 | TRBJ2-3 | TRBV5-6
TGTGCCAGCAGCTTAGTTGTTGCGGGAGGGGCCTACAATGAGCAGTTCTTC | CASSLVVAGGAYNEQFF | . | TRBD2 | TRBJ2-1 | TRBV7-8
TGTGCCAGCAGCCAAGCTAGGGGGCTGGCTTTCTTT | CASSQARGLAFF | . | TRBD1 | TRBJ1-1 | TRBV3-1/TRBV3-2
TGTGCCAGTTTGTCAGGGTTGAACACTGAAGCTTTCTTT | CASLSGLNTEAFF | few | . | TRBJ1-1 | TRBV6-5
TGTGCCAGCAGTGATCGACTAGCGGGAGCGACTGGGGCCAACGTCCTGACTTTC | CASSDRLAGATGANVLTF | . | TRBD2 | TRBJ2-6 | TRBV6-1
TGTGCCAGCAGCCAAGACCCACGGGGGAATGAGCAGTTCTTC | CASSQDPRGNEQFF | once | . | TRBJ2-1 | TRBV3-1/TRBV3-2
TGTGCCAGCAGACAAGACAGCAACACTGAAGCTTTCTTT | CASRQDSNTEAFF | . | . | TRBJ1-1 | TRBV6-6